The clone carrying this T cell receptor (beta chain) was observed a few times. Seattle patients were enrolled while actively infected and followed longitudinally. The data belong to a study of blood T cell repertoires in COVID-19. Background on the study: The United States, Italy and Spain were the sources of the acute and convalescent COVID-19 samples. Sample material is recorded as cDNA or gDNA derived from T cells, B-cell-depleted T cells, or PBMCs.

Trimming pared 6 bases from V and 7 bases from J, leaving 3 bases between. Germline loops: CDR1 MNHEY, CDR2 SVGAGI. This CDR3 spans 10 amino acids. In the authors' methods: Quantification of nucleated cells was approximated via reference gene primer amplification. Measured with immunoSEQ multiplex PCR; TCRdb has only the in-frame clones, and not every one. The DNA was the basis for D and trimming; V, J and clone size are from that table. This table holds 180,000 or so clones, approximately 80% found once. V is TRBV6-5 and J is TRBJ2-2; D is undetermined. The clonotype comes from a woman in her thirties or forties with COVID-19, enrolled during active disease. Input material: peripheral blood. CDR3 in DNA: TGTGCCAGCAGCCGCGGGGAGCTGTTTTTT. Encoded protein: CASSRGELFF.